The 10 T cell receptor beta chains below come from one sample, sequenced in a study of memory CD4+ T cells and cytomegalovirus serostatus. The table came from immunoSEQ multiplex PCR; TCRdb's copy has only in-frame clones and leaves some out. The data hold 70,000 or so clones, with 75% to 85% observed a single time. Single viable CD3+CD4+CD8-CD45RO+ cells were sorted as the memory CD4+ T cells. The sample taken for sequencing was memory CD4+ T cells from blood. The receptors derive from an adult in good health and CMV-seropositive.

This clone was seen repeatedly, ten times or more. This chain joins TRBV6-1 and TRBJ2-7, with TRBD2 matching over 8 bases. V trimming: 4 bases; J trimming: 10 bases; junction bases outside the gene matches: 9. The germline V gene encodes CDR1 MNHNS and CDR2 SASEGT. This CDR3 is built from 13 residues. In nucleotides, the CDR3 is TGTGCCAGCAGTGGCAGCGGGGGTGGGGAACAGTACGTC. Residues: CASSGSGGGEQYV.

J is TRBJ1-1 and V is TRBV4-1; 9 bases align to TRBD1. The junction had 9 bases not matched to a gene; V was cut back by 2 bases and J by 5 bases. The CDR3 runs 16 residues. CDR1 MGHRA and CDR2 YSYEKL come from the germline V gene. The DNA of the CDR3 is TGCGCCAGCAGCCAATCGACGGACAGGGGAAGAACTGAAGCTTTCTTT. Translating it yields CASSQSTDRGRTEAFF.

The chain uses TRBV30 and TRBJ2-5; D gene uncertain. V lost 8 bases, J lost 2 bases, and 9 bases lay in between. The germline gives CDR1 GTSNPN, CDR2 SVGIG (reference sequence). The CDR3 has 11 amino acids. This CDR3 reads CAGGNQETQYF. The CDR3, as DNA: TGTGCCGGTGGGAATCAAGAGACCCAGTACTTC.

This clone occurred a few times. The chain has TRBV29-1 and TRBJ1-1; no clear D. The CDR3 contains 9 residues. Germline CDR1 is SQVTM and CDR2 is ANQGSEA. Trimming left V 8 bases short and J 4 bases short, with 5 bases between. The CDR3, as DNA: TGCAGCCTCCTCACTGAAGCTTTCTTT. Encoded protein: CSLLTEAFF. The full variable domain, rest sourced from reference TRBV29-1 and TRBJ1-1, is SAVISQKPSRDICQRGTSLTIQCQVDSQVTMMFWYRQQPGQSLTLIATANQGSEATYESGFVIDKFPISRPNLTFSTLTVSNMSPEDSSIYLCSLLTEAFFGQGTRLTVV.

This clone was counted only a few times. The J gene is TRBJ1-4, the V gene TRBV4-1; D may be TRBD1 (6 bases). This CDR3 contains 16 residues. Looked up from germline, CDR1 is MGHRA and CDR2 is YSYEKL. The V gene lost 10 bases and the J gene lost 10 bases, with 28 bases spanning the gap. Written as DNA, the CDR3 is TGCGCCACCAGACCTGGGGCCGGGACAACCCCCGGAAAACTGTTTTTT. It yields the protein CATRPGAGTTPGKLFF.

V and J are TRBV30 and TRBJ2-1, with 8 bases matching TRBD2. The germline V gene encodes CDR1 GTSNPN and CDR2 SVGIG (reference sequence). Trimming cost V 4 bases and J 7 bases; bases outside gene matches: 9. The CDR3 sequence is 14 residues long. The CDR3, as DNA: TGTGCCTGGACTAGCGGGCCAAGAGTGAATGAGCAGTTCTTC. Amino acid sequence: CAWTSGPRVNEQFF.

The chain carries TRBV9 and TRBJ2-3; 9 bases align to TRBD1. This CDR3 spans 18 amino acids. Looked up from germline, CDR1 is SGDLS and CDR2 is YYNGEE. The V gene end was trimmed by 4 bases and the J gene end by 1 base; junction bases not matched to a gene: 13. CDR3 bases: TGTGCCAGCAGCCCGAGGGGGGGGCACAGGGGGCGCACAGATACGCAGTATTTT. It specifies CASSPRGGHRGRTDTQYF.

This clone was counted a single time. Here the CDR3 DNA reads TGCAGCGTTGAGGTTGGGGGGGGTCAGTATTTT. As protein: CSVEVGGGQYF. The chain uses TRBV29-1 and TRBJ2-3, with 7 bases lining up with TRBD2. The CDR3 runs 11 residues. Germline lookup yields CDR1 SQVTM and CDR2 ANQGSEA. V lost 3 bases and J lost 12; bases outside the gene matches: 6.

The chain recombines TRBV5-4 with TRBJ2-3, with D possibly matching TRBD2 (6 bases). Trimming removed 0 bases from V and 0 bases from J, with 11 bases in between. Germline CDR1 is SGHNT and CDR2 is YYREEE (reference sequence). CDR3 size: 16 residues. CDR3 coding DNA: TGTGCCAGCAGCTTGGTAGTTAGCGGAAGCACAGATACGCAGTATTTT. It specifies CASSLVVSGSTDTQYF.

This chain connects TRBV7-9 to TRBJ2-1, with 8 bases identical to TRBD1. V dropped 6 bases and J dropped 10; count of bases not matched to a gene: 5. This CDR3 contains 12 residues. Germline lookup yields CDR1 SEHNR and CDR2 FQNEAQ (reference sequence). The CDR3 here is CASSTGGFEQFF. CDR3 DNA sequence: TGTGCCAGCAGTACAGGGGGGTTCGAGCAGTTCTTC.